In this sample, the clone carrying this TCR beta chain turned up once. At one end, the junction sequence differs from germline, possibly due to a read error. This sample is part of a study of blood T cells in healthy people across ages. Together with a sample-barcoded 5' primer, a J-beta primer mix was included in a second PCR lasting about 6 to 11 cycles. TCRdb analysed the 5' RACE reads with MiXCR anew, one entry per CDR3 protein. The sample records over 500,000 distinct CDR3 sequences, approximately 52% being singletons. The CDR3 spans 15 residues. The germline V gene encodes CDR1 SEHNR and CDR2 FQNEAQ (reference sequence).

Sequencing input: blood. The V call is TRBV7-9, the J call TRBJ2-5, with 11 bases identical to TRBD2. The clonotype was recovered from a woman older than 75 in good health. CDR3 nucleotide sequence: TGTGCTAGCAGTCCCATAGCGGGAGGGAATCATGAGCAGTACTTC. It yields the protein CASSPIAGGNHEQYF. The full variable domain, its missing parts supplied by reference TRBV7-9 and TRBJ2-5, is DTGVSQNPRHKITKRGQNVTFRCDPISEHNRLYWYRQTLGQGPEFLTYFQNEAQLEKSRLLSDRFSAERPKGSFSTLEIQRTEQGDSAMYLCASSPIAGGNHEQYFGPGTRLLVL.